The 28 T cell receptor beta chains presented below share a single source sample, sequenced in a study of T cells in Graves' hyperthyroidism and ophthalmopathy. Amplification yielded TCR beta CDR3 regions, with RNA transcripts as the source. TCR CDR3 underwent first-round RT-PCR with the HTBI primer set. TCRdb re-called the multiplex PCR reads with MiXCR, one entry per CDR3 protein. The top ten hold roughly 35% of the sample, which has a few hundred thousand distinct CDR3 sequences, roughly 13% seen once. Sequenced: blood. The receptors here all came from a woman aged 35 to 49 with Graves' ophthalmopathy.

This clonotype was seen ten or more times. The chain combines TRBV20-1 with TRBJ2-3, with 7 nucleotides matching TRBD1. Germline CDR1 DFQATT, CDR2 SNEGSKA (reference sequence). V lost 6 bases, J lost 2 bases, and 11 bases stayed unmatched. This CDR3 has 15 residues. In DNA form, the CDR3 reads TGCAGTGCCAAATCACCGGGACAGACCACAGATACGCAGTATTTT. Residues: CSAKSPGQTTDTQYF.

This clonotype appeared many times. The rearrangement links TRBV6-1 to TRBJ2-3, with D unresolved. Germline CDR1 MNHNS, CDR2 SASEGT. The CDR3 spans 13 residues. Trimming stripped 6 bases from V and 5 bases from J, with 12 bases between. The CDR3 here is CASRHLTGDTQYF. In DNA form, the CDR3 reads TGTGCCAGCAGGCACCTAACGGGAGATACGCAGTATTTT.

In its sample, this clonotype was seen many times. The genes are TRBV28 and TRBJ2-7, with D uncertain. This CDR3 spans 12 amino acids. V gave up 3 bases and J gave up 4 bases, with 7 bases separating them. Germline lookup yields CDR1 MDHEN and CDR2 SYDVKM. The CDR3 region is CASSFQRYEQYF. CDR3 sequence (DNA): TGTGCCAGCAGTTTTCAACGGTACGAGCAGTACTTC.

Remarks on this clonotype: A much larger clone differs from this one at a single base, so this may be a read error. The rearrangement uses TRBV6-9 and TRBJ1-4; D is perhaps TRBD1 (6 bases). Germline CDR1 and CDR2: MNHGY and SVAAGI. The CDR3 covers 15 residues. V gave up 4 bases and J gave up 10 bases, with 19 bases separating them. CDR3: CASSSSQGLYGKLFF. CDR3 DNA sequence: TGTGCCAGCAGTTCTTCACAGGGTTTGTATGGAAAACTGTTTTTT.

This clonotype showed up just a few times. The CDR3 DNA reads TGCGCCAGCAGCCCCAGACTAGTGGGGAATGAGCAGTTCTTC. Its translation is CASSPRLVGNEQFF. The V gene is TRBV5-1, the J gene TRBJ2-1; D may be TRBD2 (6 bases). Germline loops: CDR1 SGHRS, CDR2 YFSETQ. V was trimmed by 4 bases and J by 7 bases, leaving 15 bases between them. CDR3 length: 14 residues.

There are many counts of this clonotype. The chain recombines TRBV11-1 with TRBJ2-1; D is unresolved. V dropped 6 bases and J dropped 4 bases, with 7 bases sitting between them. Germline values: CDR1 SGHAT, CDR2 FQDESV (reference sequence). The CDR3 has 12 amino acids. The CDR3 here is CASSKSYNEQFF. As DNA, the CDR3 is TGTGCCAGCAGTAAGTCTTACAATGAGCAGTTCTTC.

This clonotype was seen more than once but under ten times. The chain recombines TRBV3-1 with TRBJ2-5, with D maybe TRBD2 (5 bases). The CDR3 has 14 amino acids. V lost 5 bases, J lost 1 base, and 11 bases lay in between. Germline V gene data show CDR1 as LGHDT and CDR2 as YNNKEL (reference sequence). CDR3 coding DNA: TGTGCCAGCAGCACCCGACTATCCCAAGAGACCCAGTACTTC. It specifies CASSTRLSQETQYF.

This clonotype showed up many times. The chain joins TRBV6-5 to TRBJ1-2; the D gene is possibly TRBD1 (6 bases). Germline V gene data show CDR1 as MNHEY and CDR2 as SVGAGI. This CDR3 has 15 amino acids. V dropped 2 bases and J dropped 10 bases, with 20 bases sitting between them. As DNA, the CDR3 is TGTGCCAGCAGTTACACCACACGGGGGCGAGGCCCCTACACCTTC. It specifies CASSYTTRGRGPYTF.

The gene calls are TRBV15 and TRBJ2-4; D not resolved. Germline-derived CDR1 and CDR2 are LNHNV and YYDKDF (reference sequence). CDR3 length equals 14 residues. The V end lost 8 bases, the J end lost 6 bases, and 17 bases lay between the germline ends. The CDR3 here is CATGPSLRGNIQYF. The CDR3 DNA follows: TGTGCCACCGGCCCTTCTCTACGTGGAAACATTCAGTACTTC.

In this sample, this clonotype turned up a few times. J is TRBJ2-1 and V is TRBV4-2, with TRBD2 as a possible D gene (6 bases). The V and J ends lost 2 bases and 1 base respectively, with 9 bases between them. Germline V gives CDR1 LGHNA, CDR2 YNFKEQ. The CDR3 loop spans 15 amino acids. The CDR3 coding sequence is TGTGCCAGCAGCCAATATCGGGAGTCCTACAATGAGCAGTTCTTC. Its translation is CASSQYRESYNEQFF.

Only a few counts were recorded for this clonotype. V gene TRBV14 combines with J gene TRBJ1-2; TRBD1 is a possible D gene (5 bases). CDR3 length: 13 residues. Trimming removed 1 base at V and 3 bases at J, with 6 bases between. Germline values: CDR1 SGHDN, CDR2 FVKESK. This CDR3 reads CASSQGQHYGYTF. For the CDR3, the DNA is TGTGCCAGCAGCCAAGGACAGCACTATGGCTACACCTTC.

For this clonotype: Relative to the germline gene, one junction end is altered; a read error may explain this. The rearrangement links TRBV14 to TRBJ1-1; D gene uncertain. The CDR3 runs 14 residues. From germline, CDR1 is SGHDN and CDR2 FVKESK. CDR3 nucleotides: TGTGTCAGCAGCGGTCCTCACGTGAACACTGAAGCTTTCTTT. The encoded protein is CVSSGPHVNTEAFF.

This clonotype occurred many times. The chain combines TRBV28 with TRBJ1-1; D may be TRBD1 (5 bases). V was cut by 2 bases and J by 9 bases, with 13 bases left in between. CDR3 length: 13 amino acids. CDR1 is MDHEN and CDR2 is SYDVKM in the germline V gene. CDR3: CASSLARDRKAFF. As DNA, the CDR3 is TGTGCCAGCAGTTTAGCCAGGGATAGAAAAGCTTTCTTT.

This clonotype was seen at least ten times. This chain joins TRBV27 and TRBJ2-7, with TRBD1 as a possible D gene (6 bases). V was shortened by 5 bases and J by 4 bases, with 15 bases between the two germline ends. The CDR3 is 14 amino acids. The germline V gene has CDR1 MNHEY and CDR2 SMNVEV (reference sequence). The CDR3 coding sequence is TGTGCCAGCAGTGCCGCCTTAGGGGGTTACGAGCAGTACTTC. Amino acids: CASSAALGGYEQYF.

This clonotype appeared many times. This chain uses TRBV20-1 with TRBJ2-5; TRBD2 matches 9 bases. The ends lost 3 bases at V and 4 bases at J; junction bases unmatched: 6. The CDR3 is made up of 14 amino acids. The V gene's germline CDR1 is DFQATT and CDR2 SNEGSKA (reference sequence). CDR3 in DNA: TGCAGTGCTAGGGATAGCGGGGGCCGAGAGACCCAGTACTTC. Translation: CSARDSGGRETQYF.

This chain links TRBV19 with TRBJ2-1, with TRBD1 as a possible D gene (6 bases). Trimming shortened V by 6 bases and J by 1 base, and 13 bases separated the two germline ends. CDR3 length equals 15 residues. The V gene's germline CDR1 is LNHDA and CDR2 SQIVND (reference sequence). CDR3 region: CASRATGPSYNEQFF. In DNA, the CDR3 is TGTGCCAGTAGGGCGACAGGACCTTCCTACAATGAGCAGTTCTTC.

The sample holds many counts of this clonotype. This chain connects TRBV11-2 to TRBJ2-3, with 7 bases aligning to TRBD2. CDR1 is SGHAT, CDR2 FQNNGV, per germline. Unmatched junction bases numbered 8, after V lost 5 bases and J lost 3 bases. The CDR3 has 15 residues. The CDR3 region has the DNA TGTGCCAGCAGCCCAAGGACTAGGTCTACAGATACGCAGTATTTT. Translation: CASSPRTRSTDTQYF.

This clonotype was seen at least ten times. The chain employs TRBV20-1 and TRBJ1-1; maybe TRBD1 (6 bases). CDR1 and CDR2 from the germline V gene are DFQATT and SNEGSKA (reference sequence). The CDR3 has 13 amino acids. Trimming shortened V by 5 bases and J by 2 bases, and 12 bases separated the two germline ends. The CDR3 sequence: CSAPEQGNTEAFF. The DNA of the CDR3 is TGCAGTGCTCCCGAACAGGGAAACACTGAAGCTTTCTTT.

The sample holds a few counts of this clonotype. This chain links TRBV3-1 with TRBJ2-1; 10 positions agree with TRBD2. The CDR3 covers 13 residues. Germline CDR1 is LGHDT and CDR2 is YNNKEL (reference sequence). Trimming at V came to 9 bases and at J to 4 bases, leaving 3 bases not matched to a gene. The CDR3 sequence: CASEREGYNEQFF. DNA for the CDR3: TGTGCCAGTGAGCGGGAGGGTTACAATGAGCAGTTCTTC.

At least ten counts were recorded for this clonotype. The rearrangement links TRBV11-3 to TRBJ2-1; no clear D gene. Germline CDR1 and CDR2: SGHNT and YENEEA. Trimming removed 1 base at V and 9 bases at J, with 10 bases between. This CDR3 is 13 amino acids long. CDR3 in amino acids: CASSLAAPSEQFF. In DNA, the CDR3 is TGTGCCAGCAGCTTAGCTGCCCCTTCTGAGCAGTTCTTC.

Only a few counts were recorded for this clonotype. The chain combines TRBV9 with TRBJ2-3; 8 nucleotides align to TRBD2. V shed 4 bases and J 0 bases; nucleotides not matched to a gene: 10. Germline CDR1 and CDR2: SGDLS and YYNGEE. The CDR3 consists of 17 residues. The CDR3 DNA is TGTGCCAGCAGCTCCGGGGGGGGGGCCCCTAGCACAGATACGCAGTATTTT. Translation gives CASSSGGGAPSTDTQYF.

This clonotype was detected only a few times. This chain uses TRBV9 with TRBJ2-3; D gene uncertain. This CDR3 has 13 amino acids. Germline V lookup: CDR1 SGDLS, CDR2 YYNGEE. With 1 base removed from V and 6 bases from J, the gap between germline ends came to 9 bases. CDR3 residues: CASSVQPTDTQYF. CDR3 DNA sequence: TGTGCCAGCAGCGTACAGCCGACTGATACGCAGTATTTT.

This clonotype was counted only a few times. The rearrangement joins TRBV19 to TRBJ1-5, with a possible D match to TRBD1 (6 bases). The V and J ends lost 4 bases and 6 bases respectively, with 13 bases between them. Germline V lookup: CDR1 LNHDA, CDR2 SQIVND (reference sequence). The CDR3 runs to 14 residues. In nucleotides, the CDR3 is TGTGCCAGTAGTAACAGGGTAAAGGGTCAGCCCCAGCATTTT. Translated: CASSNRVKGQPQHF.

This clonotype was counted many times. The J gene is TRBJ1-2, the V gene TRBV2; D may be TRBD1 (6 bases). V was clipped by 2 bases and J by 8 bases, with 15 bases between them. The germline gives CDR1 SNHLY, CDR2 FYNNEI. The CDR3 is 14 amino acids. DNA of the CDR3: TGTGCCAGCAGTGAAACCGTTGAGGGGGGGGGCTACACCTTC. Protein sequence: CASSETVEGGGYTF.

This clonotype was seen more than once but under ten times. V gene TRBV28 combines with J gene TRBJ1-4; the match to TRBD1 covers 7 bases. Losses at the gene ends were 5 bases for V and 0 bases for J; bases not matched to a gene: 18. The CDR3 covers 20 residues. Germline V CDR1 and CDR2: MDHEN, SYDVKM. The CDR3 DNA sequence: TGTGCCAGCAGTACCATCTGGGGACAGCCATTAGGGGCAACTAATGAAAAACTGTTTTTT. Protein: CASSTIWGQPLGATNEKLFF.

The chain is built from TRBV5-1 and TRBJ2-6; tentatively, D is TRBD1 (5 bases). This CDR3 region has 16 residues. Between the trimmed V and J ends, which lost 3 bases and 0 bases, there was a span of 10 bases. Germline V lookup: CDR1 SGHRS, CDR2 YFSETQ. This CDR3 reads CASSWGSLSGANVLTF. The CDR3 DNA sequence: TGCGCCAGCAGCTGGGGCAGCCTCTCTGGGGCCAACGTCCTGACTTTC.

There are many counts of this clonotype. The V and J genes are TRBV29-1 and TRBJ2-1, with D maybe TRBD1 (5 bases). Between the trimmed V and J ends, which lost 1 base and 9 bases, there was a span of 7 bases. Germline V gene lookup returns CDR1 SQVTM and CDR2 ANQGSEA. This CDR3 has 11 residues. CDR3 sequence: CSVEVTVEQFF. Written as DNA, the CDR3 is TGCAGCGTTGAAGTGACAGTTGAGCAGTTCTTC.

The V call is TRBV20-1, the J call TRBJ2-1, with 11 bases aligning to TRBD1. Germline lookup yields CDR1 DFQATT and CDR2 SNEGSKA (reference sequence). CDR3 length: 15 residues. V trimming: 5 bases; J trimming: 9 bases; junction bases outside the gene matches: 12. CDR3 in amino acids: CSAAIGTGGNGEQFF. For the CDR3, the DNA is TGCAGTGCTGCCATCGGGACAGGGGGTAACGGTGAGCAGTTCTTC.